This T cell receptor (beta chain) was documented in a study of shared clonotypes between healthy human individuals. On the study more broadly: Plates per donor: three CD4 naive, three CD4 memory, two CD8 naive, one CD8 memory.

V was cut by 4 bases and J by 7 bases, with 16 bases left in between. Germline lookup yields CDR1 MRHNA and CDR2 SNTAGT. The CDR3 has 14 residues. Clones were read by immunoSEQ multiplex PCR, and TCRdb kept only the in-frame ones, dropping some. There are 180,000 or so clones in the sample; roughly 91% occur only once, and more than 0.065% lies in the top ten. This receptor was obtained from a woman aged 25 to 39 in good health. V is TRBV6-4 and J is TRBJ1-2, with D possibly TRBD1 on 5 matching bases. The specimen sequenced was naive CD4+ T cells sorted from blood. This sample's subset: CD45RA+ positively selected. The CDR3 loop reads CASSANSLRGGYTF. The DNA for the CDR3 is TGTGCCAGCAGTGCCAACAGCCTTAGGGGTGGCTACACCTTC.